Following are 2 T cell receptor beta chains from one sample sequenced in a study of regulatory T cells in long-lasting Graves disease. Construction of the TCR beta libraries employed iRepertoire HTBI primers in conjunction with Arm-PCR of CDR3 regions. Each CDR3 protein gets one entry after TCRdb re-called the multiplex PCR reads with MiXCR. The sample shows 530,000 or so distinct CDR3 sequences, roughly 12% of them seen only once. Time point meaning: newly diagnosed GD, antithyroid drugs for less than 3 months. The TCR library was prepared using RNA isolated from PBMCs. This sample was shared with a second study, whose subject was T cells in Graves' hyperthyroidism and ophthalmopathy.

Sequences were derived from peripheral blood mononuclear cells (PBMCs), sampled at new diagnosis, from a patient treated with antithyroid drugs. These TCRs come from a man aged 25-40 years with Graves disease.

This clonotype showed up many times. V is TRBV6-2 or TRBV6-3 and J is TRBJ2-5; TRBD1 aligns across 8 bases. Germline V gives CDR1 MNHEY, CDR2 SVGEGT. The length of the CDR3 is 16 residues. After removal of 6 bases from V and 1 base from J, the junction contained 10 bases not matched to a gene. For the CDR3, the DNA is TGTGCCAGCAGCCACCGAGTAGACAGGGGCCAAGAGACCCAGTACTTC. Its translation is CASSHRVDRGQETQYF.

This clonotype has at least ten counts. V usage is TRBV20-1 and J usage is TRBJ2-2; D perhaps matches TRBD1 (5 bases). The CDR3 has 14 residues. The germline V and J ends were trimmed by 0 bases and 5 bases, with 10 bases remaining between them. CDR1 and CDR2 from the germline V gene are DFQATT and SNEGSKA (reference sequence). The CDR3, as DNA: TGCAGTGCTAGAGATGGGGCTTATACCGGGGAGCTGTTTTTT. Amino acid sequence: CSARDGAYTGELFF.